This T cell receptor beta chain was identified in a study of cytomegalovirus exposure and HLA in healthy donors. Regarding the study as a whole: Differences between HLA loci emerged in a later analysis of TCR association rates, with DRB1 most and HLA-C fewest. What a later analysis showed was that several of the most significant clusters appeared linked to common viral pathogens.

The CDR3 extends over 16 amino acids. J lost 1 base, V lost 6 bases, and 5 bases had no gene match. Germline CDR1 is MNHNY and CDR2 is SVGAGI (reference sequence). A multiplex PCR was run with 60 Vbeta primers and 13 Jbeta primers. TCRdb's copy holds only in-frame clones and misses some; the assay was immunoSEQ multiplex PCR. The sample contains 210,000 or so clones, 70% to 85% of which appear only once. About this clone: Its antigen is undetermined.

The source is a middle-aged woman in good health and CMV-seronegative. The rearrangement uses TRBV6-6 and TRBJ1-6; 8 nucleotides align to TRBD1. The sample consisted of PBMCs. The CDR3 loop reads CASRRQGKSYNSPLHF. CDR3 DNA: TGTGCCAGCAGGAGACAGGGGAAGTCCTATAATTCACCCCTCCACTTT.